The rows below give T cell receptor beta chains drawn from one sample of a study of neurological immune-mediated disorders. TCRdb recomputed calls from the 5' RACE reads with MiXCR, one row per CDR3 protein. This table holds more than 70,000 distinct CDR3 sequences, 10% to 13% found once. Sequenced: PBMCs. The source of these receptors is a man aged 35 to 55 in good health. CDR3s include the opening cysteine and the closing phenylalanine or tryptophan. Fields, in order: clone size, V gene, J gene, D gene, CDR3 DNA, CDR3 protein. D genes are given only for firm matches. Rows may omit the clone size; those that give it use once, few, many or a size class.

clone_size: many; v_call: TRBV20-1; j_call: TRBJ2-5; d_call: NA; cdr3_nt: TGCAGTGCTAGAGATCTGGACAGTTTCGGGGAGACCCAGTACTTC; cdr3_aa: CSARDLDSFGETQYF
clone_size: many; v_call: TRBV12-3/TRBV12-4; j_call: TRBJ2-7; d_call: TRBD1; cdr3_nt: TGTGCCAGCAGTACAGGGGACAGGGTCGGCGAGCAGTACTTC; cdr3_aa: CASSTGDRVGEQYF
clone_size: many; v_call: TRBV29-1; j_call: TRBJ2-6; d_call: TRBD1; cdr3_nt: TGCAGCGTGGTAGGGGGCTCGGGGGCCAACGTCCTGACTTTC; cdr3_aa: CSVVGGSGANVLTF
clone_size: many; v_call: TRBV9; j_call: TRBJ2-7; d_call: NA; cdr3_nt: TGTGCCAGCAGCGTAGGGACACACTCCTACGAGCAGTACTTC; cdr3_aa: CASSVGTHSYEQYF
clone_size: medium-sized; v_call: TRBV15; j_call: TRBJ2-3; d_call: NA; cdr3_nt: TGTGCCACCAGCAAAAACAGGGTCACAGATACGCAGTATTTT; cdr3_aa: CATSKNRVTDTQYF
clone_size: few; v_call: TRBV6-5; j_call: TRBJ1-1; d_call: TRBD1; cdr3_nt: TGTGCCAGCAGTTACGGTCCAGGGGGCGGGGAGGACACTGAAGCTTTCTTT; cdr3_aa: CASSYGPGGGEDTEAFF
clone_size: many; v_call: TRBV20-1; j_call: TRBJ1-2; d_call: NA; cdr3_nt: TGCAGTGCTCCCATGCAGGGTTTCTATGGCTACACCTTC; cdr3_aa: CSAPMQGFYGYTF
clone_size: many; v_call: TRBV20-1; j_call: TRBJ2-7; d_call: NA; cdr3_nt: TGCAGTGCTAGAGATGCTTATTCCTACGAGCAGTACTTC; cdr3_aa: CSARDAYSYEQYF
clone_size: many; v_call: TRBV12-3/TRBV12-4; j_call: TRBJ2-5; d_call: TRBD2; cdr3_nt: TGTGCCAGCAAAACCGAACTCCGGGCCGGGGGGACCCAAGAGACCCAGTACTTC; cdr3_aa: CASKTELRAGGTQETQYF
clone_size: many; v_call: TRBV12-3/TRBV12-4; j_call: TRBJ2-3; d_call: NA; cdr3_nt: TGTGCCAGCAGTCCCGCCCGCGGGGCAGATACGCAGTATTTT; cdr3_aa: CASSPARGADTQYF
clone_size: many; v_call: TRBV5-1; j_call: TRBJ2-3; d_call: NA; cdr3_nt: TGCGCCAGCAGCTTGGGTCAGGGGATAGCGGATACGCAGTATTTT; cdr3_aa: CASSLGQGIADTQYF
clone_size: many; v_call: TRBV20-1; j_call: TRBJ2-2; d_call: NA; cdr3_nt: TGCAGTGCTAGACTCCTTGGGAAGGCGAACACCGGGGAGCTGTTTTTT; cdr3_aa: CSARLLGKANTGELFF
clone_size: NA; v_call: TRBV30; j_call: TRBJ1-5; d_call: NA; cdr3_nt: TGTGCCTGGAGTTTTTTGGGGAATCAGCCCCAGCATTTT; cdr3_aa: CAWSFLGNQPQHF
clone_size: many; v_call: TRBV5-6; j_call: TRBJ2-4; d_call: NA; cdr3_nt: TGTGCCAGCATGGCGGGTACAGGGCGCCAAAACATTCAGTACTTC; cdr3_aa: CASMAGTGRQNIQYF
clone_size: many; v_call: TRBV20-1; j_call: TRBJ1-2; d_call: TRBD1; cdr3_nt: TGCAGTGCTAGAGATTCAGGGGGCGTCCTCTATGGCTACACCTTC; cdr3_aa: CSARDSGGVLYGYTF
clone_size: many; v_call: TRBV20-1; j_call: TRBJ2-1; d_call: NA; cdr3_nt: TGCAGTGCTAGAGTTGTTCTAACCCCCTACAATGAGCAGTTCTTC; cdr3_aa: CSARVVLTPYNEQFF
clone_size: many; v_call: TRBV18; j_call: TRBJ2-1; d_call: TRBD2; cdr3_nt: TGTGCCAGCTCACCGCAGCGGGACTCCTACAATGAGCAGTTCTTC; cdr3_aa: CASSPQRDSYNEQFF
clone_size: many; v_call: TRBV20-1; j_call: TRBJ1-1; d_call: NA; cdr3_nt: TGCAGTGCTAGAGGGGGAGCAACTGAAGCTTTCTTT; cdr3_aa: CSARGGATEAFF
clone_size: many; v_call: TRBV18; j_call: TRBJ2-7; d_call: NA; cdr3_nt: TGTGCCAGCTCAATGACAGGCGGCGAGCAGTACTTC; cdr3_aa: CASSMTGGEQYF
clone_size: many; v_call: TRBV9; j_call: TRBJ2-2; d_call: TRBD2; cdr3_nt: TGTGCCAGCAGCTCCCGAGGTAGCGGGAGGGCCGACTACTACACCGGGGAGCTGTTTTTT; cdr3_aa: CASSSRGSGRADYYTGELFF
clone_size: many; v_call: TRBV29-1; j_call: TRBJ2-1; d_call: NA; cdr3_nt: TGCAGCGCTAAAAACCGGGACACCCACAATGAGCAGTTCTTC; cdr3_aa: CSAKNRDTHNEQFF
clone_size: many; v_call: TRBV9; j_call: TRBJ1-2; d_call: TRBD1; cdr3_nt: TGTGCCAGCAGCCTTCTCGGGACAGGCAACTATGGCTACACCTTC; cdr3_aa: CASSLLGTGNYGYTF
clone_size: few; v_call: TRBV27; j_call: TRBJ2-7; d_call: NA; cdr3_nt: TGTGCCAGCAGTTCCTACTCCTCCTCTGGCACCTACGAGCAGTACTTC; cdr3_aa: CASSSYSSSGTYEQYF
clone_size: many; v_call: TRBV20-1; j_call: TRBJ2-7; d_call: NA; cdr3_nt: TGCAGTGCTAGAGAGCCTGGCGGGGCGCGGTACGAGCAGTACTTC; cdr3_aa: CSAREPGGARYEQYF
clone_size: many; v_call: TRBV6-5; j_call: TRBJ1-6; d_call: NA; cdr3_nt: TGTGCCAGCAGTTACTCGGGGGACTCACCCCTCCACTTT; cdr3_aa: CASSYSGDSPLHF
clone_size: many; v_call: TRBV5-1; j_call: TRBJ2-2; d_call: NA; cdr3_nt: TGCGCCAGCAGCTTGGACAACACCGGGGAGCTGTTTTTT; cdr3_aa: CASSLDNTGELFF
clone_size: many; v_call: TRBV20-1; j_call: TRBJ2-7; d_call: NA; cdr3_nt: TGCAGTGCCCGCGGCCCGGGAGAGCAGTACTTC; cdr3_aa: CSARGPGEQYF
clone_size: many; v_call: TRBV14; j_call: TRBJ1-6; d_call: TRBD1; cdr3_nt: TGTGCCAGCAGCCAATTCGGACAGGGCGTCTATAATTCACCCCTCCACTTT; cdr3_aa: CASSQFGQGVYNSPLHF
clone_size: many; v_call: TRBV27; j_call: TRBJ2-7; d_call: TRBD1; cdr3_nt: TGTGCCAGCTCACAGGGGGCAGGGTACGAGCAGTACTTC; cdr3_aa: CASSQGAGYEQYF
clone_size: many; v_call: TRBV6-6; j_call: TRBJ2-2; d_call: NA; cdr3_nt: TGTGCCAGCTCGTTTGGTGCTTCCACCGGGGAGCTGTTTTTT; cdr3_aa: CASSFGASTGELFF
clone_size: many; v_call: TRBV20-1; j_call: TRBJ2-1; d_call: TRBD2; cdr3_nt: TGCAGTGCTAGAGTCAGACTAGCGGGAGGACCCTACAATGAGCAGTTCTTC; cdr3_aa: CSARVRLAGGPYNEQFF
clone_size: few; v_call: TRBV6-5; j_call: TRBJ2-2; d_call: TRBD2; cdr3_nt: TGTGCCAGTGGACTAGCGGGATTCACCGGGGAGCTGTTTTTT; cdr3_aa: CASGLAGFTGELFF
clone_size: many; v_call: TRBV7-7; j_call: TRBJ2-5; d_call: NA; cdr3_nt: TGTGCCAGCAGCTTGGGGACCGGGCAAGAGACCCAGTACTTC; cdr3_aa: CASSLGTGQETQYF
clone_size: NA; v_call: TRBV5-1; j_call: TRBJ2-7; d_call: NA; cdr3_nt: TGCGCCAGCGTCGCCGAGGGAACCTACGAGCAGTACTTC; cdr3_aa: CASVAEGTYEQYF
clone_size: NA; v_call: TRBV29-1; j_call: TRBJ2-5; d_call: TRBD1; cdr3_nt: TGCAGCGTTGATGGGACAGGGCGAGAGACCCAGTACTTC; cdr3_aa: CSVDGTGRETQYF
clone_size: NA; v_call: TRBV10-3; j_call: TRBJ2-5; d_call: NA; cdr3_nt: TGTGCCATCAGTGAGTCAGCCGACGAGACCCAATACTTC; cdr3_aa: CAISESADETQYF
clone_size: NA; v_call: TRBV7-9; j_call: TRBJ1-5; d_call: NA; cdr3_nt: TGTGTCAGCAGCTTAGAGGGTCCCCAGCATTTT; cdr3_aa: CVSSLEGPQHF
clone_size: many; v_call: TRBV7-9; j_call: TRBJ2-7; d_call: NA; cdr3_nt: TGTGCCAGCAGCTTAAGTGGGAACGAGCAGTACTTC; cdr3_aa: CASSLSGNEQYF
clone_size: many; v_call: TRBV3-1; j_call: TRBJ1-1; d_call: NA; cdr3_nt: TGTGCCAGCAGCCAGGGGGAAAGGAACACTGAAGCTTTCTTT; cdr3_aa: CASSQGERNTEAFF
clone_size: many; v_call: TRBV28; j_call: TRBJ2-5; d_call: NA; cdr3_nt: TGTGCCAGCAGTTACACCCACAGGGATCTCAAGGAGACCCAGTACTTC; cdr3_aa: CASSYTHRDLKETQYF
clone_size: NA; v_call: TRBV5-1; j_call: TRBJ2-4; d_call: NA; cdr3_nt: TGCGCCAGCAGCTTGGGGGACCTGGGGGCAGCCAAAAACATTCAGTACTTC; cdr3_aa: CASSLGDLGAAKNIQYF
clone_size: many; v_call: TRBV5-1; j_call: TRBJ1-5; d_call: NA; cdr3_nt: TGCGCCAGCAGCTTGGCTGGGGGTGGCAATCAGCCCCAGCATTTT; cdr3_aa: CASSLAGGGNQPQHF
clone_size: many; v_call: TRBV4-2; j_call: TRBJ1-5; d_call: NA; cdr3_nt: TGTGCCAGCAGCCAAAATACAGGGAGGCAGCCCCAGCATTTT; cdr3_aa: CASSQNTGRQPQHF
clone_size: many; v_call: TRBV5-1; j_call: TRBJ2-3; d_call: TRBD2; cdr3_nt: TGCGCCAGCGGGCCCATAGCGGGAGGGCCCGCAGATACGCAGTATTTT; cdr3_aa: CASGPIAGGPADTQYF
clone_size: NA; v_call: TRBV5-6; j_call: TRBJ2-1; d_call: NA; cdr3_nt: TGTGCCAGCAGCGTATTTAGCTCCTACAATGAGCAGTTCTTC; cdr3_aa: CASSVFSSYNEQFF
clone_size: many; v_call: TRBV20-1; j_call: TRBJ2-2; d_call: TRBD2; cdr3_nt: TGCAGTGCTCCGGGATCGGCGGCTAGCGGGAGTCGGGCCGGGGAGCTGTTTTTT; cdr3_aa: CSAPGSAASGSRAGELFF
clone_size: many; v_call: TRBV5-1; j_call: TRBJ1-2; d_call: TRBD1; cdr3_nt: TGCGCCAGCAGCTCCGGACAGGGGGCCGCGCTCGGTGGCTACACCTTC; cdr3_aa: CASSSGQGAALGGYTF
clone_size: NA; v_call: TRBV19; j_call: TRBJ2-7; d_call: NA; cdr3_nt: TGTGCCAGTAGTAATCCGGGAGAGACTTACGAGCAGTACTTC; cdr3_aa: CASSNPGETYEQYF